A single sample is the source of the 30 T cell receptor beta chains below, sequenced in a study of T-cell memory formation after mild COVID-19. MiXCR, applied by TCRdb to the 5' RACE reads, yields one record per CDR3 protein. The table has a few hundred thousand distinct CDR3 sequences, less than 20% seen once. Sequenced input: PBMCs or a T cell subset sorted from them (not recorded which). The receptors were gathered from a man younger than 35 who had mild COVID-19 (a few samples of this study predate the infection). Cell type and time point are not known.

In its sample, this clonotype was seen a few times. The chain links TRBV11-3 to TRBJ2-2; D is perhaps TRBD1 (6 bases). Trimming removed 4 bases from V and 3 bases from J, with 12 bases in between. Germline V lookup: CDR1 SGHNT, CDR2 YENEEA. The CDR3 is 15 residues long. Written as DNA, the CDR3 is TGTGCCAGCAGCTCGACTACAGGGTACACCGGGGAGCTGTTTTTT. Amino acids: CASSSTTGYTGELFF.

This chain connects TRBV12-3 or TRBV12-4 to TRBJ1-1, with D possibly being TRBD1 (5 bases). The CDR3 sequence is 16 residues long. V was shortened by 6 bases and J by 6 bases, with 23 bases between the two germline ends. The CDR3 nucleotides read TGTGCCAGCAGCCCTCCCCCCGGTCGGGGGAGGGCTGAAGCTTTCTTT. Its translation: CASSPPPGRGRAEAFF.

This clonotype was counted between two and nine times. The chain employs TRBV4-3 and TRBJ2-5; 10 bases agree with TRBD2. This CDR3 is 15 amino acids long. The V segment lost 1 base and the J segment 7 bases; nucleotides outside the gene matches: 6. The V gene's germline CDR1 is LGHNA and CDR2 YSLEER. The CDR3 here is CASSQAQLAGSTQYF. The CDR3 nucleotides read TGCGCCAGCAGCCAAGCCCAACTAGCGGGGTCGACCCAGTACTTC.

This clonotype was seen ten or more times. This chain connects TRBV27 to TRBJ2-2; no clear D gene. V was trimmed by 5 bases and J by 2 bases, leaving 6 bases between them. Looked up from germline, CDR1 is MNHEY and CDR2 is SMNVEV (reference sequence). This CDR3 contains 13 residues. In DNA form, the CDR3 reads TGTGCCAGCAGTCCCGTTAACACCGGGGAGCTGTTTTTT. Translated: CASSPVNTGELFF.

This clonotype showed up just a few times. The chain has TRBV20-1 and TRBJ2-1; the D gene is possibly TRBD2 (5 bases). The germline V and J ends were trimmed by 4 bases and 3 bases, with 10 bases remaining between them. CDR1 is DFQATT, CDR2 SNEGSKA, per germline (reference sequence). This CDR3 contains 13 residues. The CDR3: CSAKEDHYNEQFF. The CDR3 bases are TGCAGTGCTAAGGAGGATCACTACAATGAGCAGTTCTTC.

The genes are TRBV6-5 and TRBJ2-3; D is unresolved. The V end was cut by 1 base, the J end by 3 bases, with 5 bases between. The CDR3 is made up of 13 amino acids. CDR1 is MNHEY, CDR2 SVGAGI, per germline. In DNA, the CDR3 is TGTGCCAGCAGTTACTTTAGAACAGATACGCAGTATTTT. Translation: CASSYFRTDTQYF.

The CDR3 bases are TGTGCCAGCAGTCCCCCCCAGTACACTGAAGCTTTCTTT. This encodes CASSPPQYTEAFF. V is TRBV6-5 and J is TRBJ1-1; D ambiguous. The germline V gene has CDR1 MNHEY and CDR2 SVGAGI. Trimming cost V 5 bases and J 3 bases, with 10 bases left between them. The CDR3 runs to 13 residues.

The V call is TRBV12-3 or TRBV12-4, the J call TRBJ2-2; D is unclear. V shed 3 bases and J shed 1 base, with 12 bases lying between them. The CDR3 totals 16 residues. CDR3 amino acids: CASSFRRRLNTGELFF. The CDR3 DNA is TGTGCCAGCAGTTTCAGGCGGCGGTTGAACACCGGGGAGCTGTTTTTT.

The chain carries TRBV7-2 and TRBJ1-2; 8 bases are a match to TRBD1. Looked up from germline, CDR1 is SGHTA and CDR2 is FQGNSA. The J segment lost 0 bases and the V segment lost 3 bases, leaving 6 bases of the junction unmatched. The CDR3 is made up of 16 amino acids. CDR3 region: CASSFRQTGANYGYTF. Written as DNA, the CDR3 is TGTGCCAGCAGCTTCCGACAGACAGGGGCTAACTATGGCTACACCTTC. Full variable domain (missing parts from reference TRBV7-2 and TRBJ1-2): GAGVSQSPSNKVTEKGKDVELRCDPISGHTALYWYRQSLGQGLEFLIYFQGNSAPDKSGLPSDRFSAERTGGSVSTLTIQRTQQEDSAVYLCASSFRQTGANYGYTFGSGTRLTVV.

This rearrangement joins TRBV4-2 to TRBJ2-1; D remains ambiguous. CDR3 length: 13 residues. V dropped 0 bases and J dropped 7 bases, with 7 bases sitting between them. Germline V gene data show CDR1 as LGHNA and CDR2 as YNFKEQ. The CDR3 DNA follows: TGTGCCAGCAGCCAAGAAAGGGATAATGAGCAGTTCTTC. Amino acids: CASSQERDNEQFF.

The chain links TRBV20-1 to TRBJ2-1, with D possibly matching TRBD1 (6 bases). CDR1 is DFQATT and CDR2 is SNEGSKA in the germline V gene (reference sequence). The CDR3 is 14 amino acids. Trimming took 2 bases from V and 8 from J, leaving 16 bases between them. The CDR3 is CSARFRGKGDEQFF. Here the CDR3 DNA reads TGCAGTGCTAGATTCAGGGGTAAAGGAGATGAGCAGTTCTTC.

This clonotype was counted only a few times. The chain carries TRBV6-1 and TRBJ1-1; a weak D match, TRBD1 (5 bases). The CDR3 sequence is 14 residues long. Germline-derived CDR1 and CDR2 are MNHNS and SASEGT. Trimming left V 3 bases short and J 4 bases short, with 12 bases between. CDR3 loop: CASSEARGSTEAFF. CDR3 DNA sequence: TGTGCCAGCAGTGAGGCTCGGGGGAGCACTGAAGCTTTCTTT.

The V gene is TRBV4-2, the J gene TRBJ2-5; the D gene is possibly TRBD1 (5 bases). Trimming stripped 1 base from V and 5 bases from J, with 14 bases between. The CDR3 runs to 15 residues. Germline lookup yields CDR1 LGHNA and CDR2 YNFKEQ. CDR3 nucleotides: TGTGCCAGCAGCCAAGTATCGAAGGGGCCGGAGACCCAGTACTTC. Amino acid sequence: CASSQVSKGPETQYF.

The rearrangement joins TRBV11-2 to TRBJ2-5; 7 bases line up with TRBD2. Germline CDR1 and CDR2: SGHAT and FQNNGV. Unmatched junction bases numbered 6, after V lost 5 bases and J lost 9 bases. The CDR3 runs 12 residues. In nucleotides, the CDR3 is TGTGCCAGCAGCCGCCGGGGAGGGGCCCAGTACTTC. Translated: CASSRRGGAQYF.

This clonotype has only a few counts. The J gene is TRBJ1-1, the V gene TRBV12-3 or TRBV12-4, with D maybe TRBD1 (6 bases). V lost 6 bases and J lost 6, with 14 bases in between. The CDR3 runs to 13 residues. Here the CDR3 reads CASSPDRRAEAFF. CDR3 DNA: TGTGCCAGCAGCCCTGACAGGAGGGCTGAAGCTTTCTTT.

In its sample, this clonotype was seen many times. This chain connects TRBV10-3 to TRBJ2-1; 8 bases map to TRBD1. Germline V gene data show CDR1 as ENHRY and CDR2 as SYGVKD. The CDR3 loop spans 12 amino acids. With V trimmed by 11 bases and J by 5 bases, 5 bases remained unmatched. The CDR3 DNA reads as TGTGCCGCCAGGACAGGGAACAATGAGCAGTTCTTC. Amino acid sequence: CAARTGNNEQFF.

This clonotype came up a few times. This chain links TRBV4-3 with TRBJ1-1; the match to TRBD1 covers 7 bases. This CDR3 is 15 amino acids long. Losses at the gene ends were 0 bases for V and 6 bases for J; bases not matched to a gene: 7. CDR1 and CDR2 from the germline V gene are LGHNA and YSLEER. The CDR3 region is CASSQETGLAPEAFF. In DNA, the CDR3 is TGCGCCAGCAGCCAAGAGACAGGGCTGGCCCCTGAAGCTTTCTTT.

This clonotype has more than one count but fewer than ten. The CDR3 region is CSVGLRGYGYTF. The CDR3 nucleotides read TGCAGCGTTGGGTTGAGAGGCTATGGCTACACCTTC. The J gene is TRBJ1-2, the V gene TRBV29-1; D is undetermined. The CDR3 contains 12 residues. The germline V gene encodes CDR1 SQVTM and CDR2 ANQGSEA. The V end lost 4 bases, the J end lost 4 bases, and 10 bases lay between the germline ends.

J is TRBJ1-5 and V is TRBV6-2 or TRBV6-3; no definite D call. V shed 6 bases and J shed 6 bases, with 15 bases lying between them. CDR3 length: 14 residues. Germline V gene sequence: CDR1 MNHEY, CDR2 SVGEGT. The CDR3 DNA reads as TGTGCCAGCAGGAGGACTAATCTGGGTCAGCCCCAGCATTTT. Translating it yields CASRRTNLGQPQHF.

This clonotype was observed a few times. In DNA, the CDR3 is TGTGCCAGCAGTACTACAGCGGGCGGTGAGCAGTTCTTC. Translating gives CASSTTAGGEQFF. V is TRBV12-3 or TRBV12-4 and J is TRBJ2-1, with D perhaps TRBD2 (6 bases). Trimming stripped 5 bases from V and 9 bases from J, with 14 bases between. The length of the CDR3 is 13 residues.

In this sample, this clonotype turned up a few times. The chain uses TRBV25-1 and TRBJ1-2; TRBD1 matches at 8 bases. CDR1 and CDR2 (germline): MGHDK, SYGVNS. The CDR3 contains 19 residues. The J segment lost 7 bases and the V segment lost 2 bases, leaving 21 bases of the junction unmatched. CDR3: CASSENSPIPPRGLSGYTF. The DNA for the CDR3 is TGTGCCAGCAGTGAAAATTCCCCCATCCCCCCCAGGGGGCTGAGTGGCTACACCTTC.

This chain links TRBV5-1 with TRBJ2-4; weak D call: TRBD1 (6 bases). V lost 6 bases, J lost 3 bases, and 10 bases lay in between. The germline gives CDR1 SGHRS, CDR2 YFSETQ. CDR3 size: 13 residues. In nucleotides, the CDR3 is TGCGCCAGCAAGGGGGACGGCAAAAACATTCAGTACTTC. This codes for CASKGDGKNIQYF.

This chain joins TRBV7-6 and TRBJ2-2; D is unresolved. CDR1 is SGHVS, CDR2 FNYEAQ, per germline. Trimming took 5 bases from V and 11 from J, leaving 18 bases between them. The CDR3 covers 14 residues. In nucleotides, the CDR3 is TGTGCCAGCAGCCGTCTTACTCCCACCCAAGAGCTGTTTTTT. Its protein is CASSRLTPTQELFF.

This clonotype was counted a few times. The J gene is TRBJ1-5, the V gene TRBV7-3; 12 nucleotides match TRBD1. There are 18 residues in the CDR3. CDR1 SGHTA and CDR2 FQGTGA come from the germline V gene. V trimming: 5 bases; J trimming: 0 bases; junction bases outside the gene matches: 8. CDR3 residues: CASSPMGQGASSNQPQHF. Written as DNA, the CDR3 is TGTGCCAGCAGCCCGATGGGACAGGGGGCCTCTAGCAATCAGCCCCAGCATTTT.

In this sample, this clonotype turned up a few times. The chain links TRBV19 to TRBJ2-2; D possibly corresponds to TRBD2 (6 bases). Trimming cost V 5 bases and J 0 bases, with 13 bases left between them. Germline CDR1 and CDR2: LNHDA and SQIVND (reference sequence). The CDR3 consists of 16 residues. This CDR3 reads CASSSWDWANTGELFF. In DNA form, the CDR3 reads TGTGCCAGTAGTTCCTGGGACTGGGCGAACACCGGGGAGCTGTTTTTT.

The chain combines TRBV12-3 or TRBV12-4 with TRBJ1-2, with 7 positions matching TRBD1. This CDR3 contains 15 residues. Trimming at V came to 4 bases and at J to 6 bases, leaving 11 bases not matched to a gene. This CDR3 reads CASSSPSDREDGYTF. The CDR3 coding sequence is TGTGCCAGCAGTTCCCCTTCCGACAGGGAGGATGGCTACACCTTC.

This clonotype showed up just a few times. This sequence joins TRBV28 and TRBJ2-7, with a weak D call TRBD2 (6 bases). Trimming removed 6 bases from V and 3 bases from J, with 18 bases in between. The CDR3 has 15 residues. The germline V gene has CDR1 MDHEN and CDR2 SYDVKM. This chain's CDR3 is CASSPPGTGIYEQYV. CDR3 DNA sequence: TGTGCCAGCAGCCCACCGGGGACTGGCATCTACGAGCAGTACGTC.

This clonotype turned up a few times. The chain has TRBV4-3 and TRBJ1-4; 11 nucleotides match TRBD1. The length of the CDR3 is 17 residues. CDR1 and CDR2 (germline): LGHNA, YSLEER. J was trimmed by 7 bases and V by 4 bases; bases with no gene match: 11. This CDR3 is CASSPTFGQGASEKLFF. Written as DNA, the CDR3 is TGCGCCAGCAGCCCGACCTTCGGACAGGGGGCGTCTGAAAAACTGTTTTTT.

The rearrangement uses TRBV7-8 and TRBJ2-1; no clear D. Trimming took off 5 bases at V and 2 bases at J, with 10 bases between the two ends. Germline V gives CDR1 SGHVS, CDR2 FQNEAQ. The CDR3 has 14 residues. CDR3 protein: CASSPAWAYNEQFF. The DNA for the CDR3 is TGTGCCAGCAGCCCCGCTTGGGCCTACAATGAGCAGTTCTTC. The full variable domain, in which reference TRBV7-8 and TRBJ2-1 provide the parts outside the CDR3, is GAGVSQSPRYKVAKRGQDVALRCDPISGHVSLFWYQQALGQGPEFLTYFQNEAQLDKSGLPSDRFFAERPEGSVSTLKIQRTQQEDSAVYLCASSPAWAYNEQFFGPGTRLTVL.

The CDR3 DNA follows: TGCGCCAGCAGCCGTCCTGGCCTGGAGACCCAGTACTTC. This sequence encodes CASSRPGLETQYF. This sequence joins TRBV5-1 and TRBJ2-5; D not certain. The length of the CDR3 is 13 residues. V lost 4 bases and J 5 bases, leaving 12 bases between the germline ends. Germline CDR1 reads SGHRS; CDR2 reads YFSETQ.